The 8 T cell receptor beta chains listed next were all sequenced from one sample in a study of shared clonotypes between healthy human individuals. Here immunoSEQ multiplex PCR was the method, and the copy in TCRdb shows in-frame clones only, minus some. The profile covers over 850,000 clones, with around 82% appearing a single time and roughly 0.56% taken by the ten largest. Material for sequencing was memory CD4+ T cells from PBMCs. The sample's subset: CD45RA-negative fraction. The receptors were sampled from a man between 18 and 29 years old in good health. Some clones in this sample may be carry-over from other donors' samples.

This chain connects TRBV18 to TRBJ2-7; no reliable D call. Germline loops: CDR1 KGHSH, CDR2 LQKENI. V was cut by 9 bases and J by 6 bases, with 15 bases left in between. There are 12 residues in the CDR3. CDR3 in amino acids: CASHEDWTEQYF. The CDR3 DNA is TGTGCCAGTCACGAGGATTGGACCGAGCAGTACTTC.

The chain joins TRBV7-3 to TRBJ2-5; D unclear. V lost 2 bases to trimming and J lost 5 bases, with 12 bases between them. The CDR3 has 14 amino acids. CDR1 SGHTA and CDR2 FQGTGA come from the germline V gene. Here the CDR3 DNA reads TGTGCCAGCAGCTTATATGGGGTCGGGGAGACCCAGTACTTC. It is translated as CASSLYGVGETQYF. The full variable domain, rest sourced from reference TRBV7-3 and TRBJ2-5, is GAGVSQTPSNKVTEKGKYVELRCDPISGHTALYWYRQSLGQGPEFLIYFQGTGAADDSGLPNDRFFAVRPEGSVSTLKIQRTERGDSAVYLCASSLYGVGETQYFGPGTRLLVL.

The V gene is TRBV14, the J gene TRBJ2-2, with D unclear. V gave up 4 bases and J gave up 6 bases, with 18 bases separating them. The CDR3 extends over 16 amino acids. From germline, CDR1 is SGHDN and CDR2 FVKESK. CDR3 in DNA: TGTGCCAGCAGCCCCCTTCGAGTAGGTGGGCCCGGGGAGCTGTTTTTT. The encoded protein is CASSPLRVGGPGELFF.

This chain connects TRBV28 to TRBJ1-2; the match to TRBD1 covers 7 bases. The CDR3 sequence is 14 residues long. Germline trimming cut 3 bases from V and 3 bases from J; bases unmatched to any gene: 4. Germline values: CDR1 MDHEN, CDR2 SYDVKM. The CDR3 sequence: CASSLKGGYYGYTF. CDR3 in DNA: TGTGCCAGCAGTTTGAAAGGGGGCTACTATGGCTACACCTTC.

This clone was seen a handful of times. A much larger clone differs from this one at a single base, so this may be a read error. Other DNA sequences in this specimen translate into the identical CDR3. V and J are TRBV4-3 and TRBJ1-2, with 8 bases identical to TRBD1. The trim removed 1 base at V and 2 bases at J, leaving 0 bases unmatched. This CDR3 is 14 amino acids long. Germline V gene lookup returns CDR1 LGHNA and CDR2 YSLEER. This CDR3 reads CASSQGTGNYGYTF. The CDR3 region has the DNA TGCGCCAGCAGCCAAGGGACAGGGAACTATGGCTACACCTTC.

This chain joins TRBV11-1 and TRBJ1-1, with D uncertain. This CDR3 is 12 amino acids long. The germline V and J ends were trimmed by 2 bases and 7 bases, with 8 bases remaining between them. The germline CDR1 and CDR2 sequences are SGHAT and FQDESV (reference sequence). The DNA for the CDR3 is TGTGCCAGCAGCTTATCGGGCGGTGAAGCTTTCTTT. Translated, it gives CASSLSGGEAFF.

This chain links TRBV19 with TRBJ2-7; D may be TRBD1 (5 bases). CDR1 and CDR2 (germline): LNHDA, SQIVND (reference sequence). The CDR3 has 14 residues. V lost 5 bases and J lost 3, with 14 bases in between. In nucleotides, the CDR3 is TGTGCCAGTAGTCCCCGACAGACAGTCTACGAGCAGTACTTC. It specifies CASSPRQTVYEQYF.

Note on this clone: Different DNA sequences within this sample yield the same CDR3. This chain uses TRBV28 with TRBJ1-2, with a tentative D call TRBD1 (6 bases). Germline V lookup: CDR1 MDHEN, CDR2 SYDVKM. The CDR3 loop spans 11 amino acids. The V and J ends lost 8 bases and 4 bases respectively, with 8 bases between them. The CDR3: CASGQSYGYTF. For the CDR3, the DNA is TGTGCCAGCGGACAGTCCTATGGCTACACCTTC.